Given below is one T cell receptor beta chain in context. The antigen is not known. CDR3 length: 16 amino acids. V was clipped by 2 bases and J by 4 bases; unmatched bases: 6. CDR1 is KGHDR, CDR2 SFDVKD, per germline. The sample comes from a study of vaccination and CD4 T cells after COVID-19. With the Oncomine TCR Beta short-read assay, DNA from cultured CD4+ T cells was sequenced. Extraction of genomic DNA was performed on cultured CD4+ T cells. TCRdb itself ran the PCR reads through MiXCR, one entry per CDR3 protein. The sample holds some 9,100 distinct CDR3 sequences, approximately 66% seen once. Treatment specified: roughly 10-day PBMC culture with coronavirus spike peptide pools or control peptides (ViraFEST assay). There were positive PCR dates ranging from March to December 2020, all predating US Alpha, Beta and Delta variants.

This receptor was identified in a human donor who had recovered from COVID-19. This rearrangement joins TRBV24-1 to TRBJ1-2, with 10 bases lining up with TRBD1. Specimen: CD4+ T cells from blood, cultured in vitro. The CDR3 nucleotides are TGTGCCACCAGTGATTCCCGGGGACAGGGGAGCTATGGCTACACCTTC. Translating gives CATSDSRGQGSYGYTF.